This T cell receptor beta chain emerged from a study of response to subunit inactivated influenza vaccine. General study findings and limits: T cells newly recruited by each seasonal influenza vaccination are few, the authors suggested.

TCRdb called the RT-PCR reads again in MiXCR, with one record for every CDR3 protein. The table includes under 950,000 distinct CDR3 sequences, roughly 20% detected once. Germline CDR1 and CDR2: WSHSY and SAAADI. There are 14 residues in the CDR3. V dropped 3 bases and J dropped 0 bases, with 7 bases sitting between them. Notes on this clonotype: What it binds is not known.

The sample was PBMCs from blood, taken 5 days after vaccination. This chain links TRBV10-2 with TRBJ2-3, with D hard to call. This receptor was obtained from a middle-aged man who received an inactivated influenza vaccine. The CDR3 bases are TGCGCCAGCAGTGAATCAGGAAGCACAGATACGCAGTATTTT. This codes for CASSESGSTDTQYF.